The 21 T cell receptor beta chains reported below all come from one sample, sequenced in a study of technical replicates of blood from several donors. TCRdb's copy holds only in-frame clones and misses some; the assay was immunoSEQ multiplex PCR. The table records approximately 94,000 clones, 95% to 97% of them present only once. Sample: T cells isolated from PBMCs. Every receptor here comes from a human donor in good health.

The CDR3 spells CASSQSGRDQPQHF. CDR3 nucleotides: TGTGCCAGCAGCCAATCTGGGAGGGATCAGCCCCAGCATTTT. The rearrangement joins TRBV16 to TRBJ1-5, with D unclear. This CDR3 is built from 14 residues. The V gene lost 0 bases and the J gene lost 5 bases, with 8 bases spanning the gap. The V gene's germline CDR1 is KGHSY and CDR2 FQNENV.

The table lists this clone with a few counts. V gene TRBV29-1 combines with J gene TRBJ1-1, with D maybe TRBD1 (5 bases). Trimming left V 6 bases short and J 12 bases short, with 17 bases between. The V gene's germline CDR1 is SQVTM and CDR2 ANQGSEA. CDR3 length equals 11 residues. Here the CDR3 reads CSVRQGGRSFF. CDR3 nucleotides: TGCAGCGTGCGCCAGGGTGGTAGGTCTTTCTTT.

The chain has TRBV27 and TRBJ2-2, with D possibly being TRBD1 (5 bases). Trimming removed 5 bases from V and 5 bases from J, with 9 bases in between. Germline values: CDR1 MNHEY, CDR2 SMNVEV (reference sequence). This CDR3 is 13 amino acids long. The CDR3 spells CASSPGFTGELFF. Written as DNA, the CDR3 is TGTGCCAGCAGTCCAGGGTTTACCGGGGAGCTGTTTTTT.

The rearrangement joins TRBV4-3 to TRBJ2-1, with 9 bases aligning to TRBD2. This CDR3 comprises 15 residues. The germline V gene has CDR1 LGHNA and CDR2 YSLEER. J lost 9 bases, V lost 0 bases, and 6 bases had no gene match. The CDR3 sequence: CASSQDLKAGGEQFF. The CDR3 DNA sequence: TGCGCCAGCAGCCAAGATTTGAAAGCGGGAGGTGAGCAGTTCTTC.

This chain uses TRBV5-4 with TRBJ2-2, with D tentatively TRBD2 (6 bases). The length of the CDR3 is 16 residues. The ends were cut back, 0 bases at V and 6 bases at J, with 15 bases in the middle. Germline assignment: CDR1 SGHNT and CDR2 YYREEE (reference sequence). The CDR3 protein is CASSLGVQPGAGELFF. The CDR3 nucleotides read TGTGCCAGCAGCTTGGGGGTGCAGCCGGGGGCCGGGGAGCTGTTTTTT.

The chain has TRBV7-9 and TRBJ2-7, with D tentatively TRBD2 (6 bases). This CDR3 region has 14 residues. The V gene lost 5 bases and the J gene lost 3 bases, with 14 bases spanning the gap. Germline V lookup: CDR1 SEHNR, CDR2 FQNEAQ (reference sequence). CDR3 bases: TGTGCCAGCAGCCGCGCGGGGACCGACTACGAGCAGTACTTC. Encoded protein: CASSRAGTDYEQYF.

In nucleotides, the CDR3 is TGTGCCAGCAGCTTAGTAGTCGTCGAGCGGGAGCGCCCGAATGAGCAGTTCTTC. Residues: CASSLVVVERERPNEQFF. This rearrangement joins TRBV13 to TRBJ2-1; 8 nucleotides agree with TRBD2. This CDR3 has 18 amino acids. V lost 1 base and J lost 7; bases outside the gene matches: 15. CDR1 PRHDT and CDR2 FYEKMQ come from the germline V gene (reference sequence).

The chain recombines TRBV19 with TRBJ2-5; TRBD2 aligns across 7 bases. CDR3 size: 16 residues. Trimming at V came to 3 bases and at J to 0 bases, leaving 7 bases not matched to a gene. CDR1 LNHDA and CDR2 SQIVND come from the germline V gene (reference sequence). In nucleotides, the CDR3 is TGTGCCAGTAGTATCTCTCTAGCGGAGTACCAAGAGACCCAGTACTTC. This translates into CASSISLAEYQETQYF.

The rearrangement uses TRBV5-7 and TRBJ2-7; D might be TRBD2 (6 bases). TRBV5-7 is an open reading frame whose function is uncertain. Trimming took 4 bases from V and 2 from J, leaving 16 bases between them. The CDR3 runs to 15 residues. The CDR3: CASSPGRGLTYEQYF. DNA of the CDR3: TGTGCCAGCAGCCCCGGTCGGGGACTTACCTACGAGCAGTACTTC.

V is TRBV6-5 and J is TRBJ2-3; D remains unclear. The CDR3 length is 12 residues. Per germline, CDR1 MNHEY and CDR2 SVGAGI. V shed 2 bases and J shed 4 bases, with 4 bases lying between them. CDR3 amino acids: CASSYAPDTQYF. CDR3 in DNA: TGTGCCAGCAGTTACGCGCCAGATACGCAGTATTTT.

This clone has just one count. CDR3 DNA sequence: TGTGCCAGCAGCTTGCAGGGTGACACTGAAGCTTTCTTT. Its protein is CASSLQGDTEAFF. This chain connects TRBV5-4 to TRBJ1-1, with D possibly matching TRBD1 (5 bases). Germline V gene sequence: CDR1 SGHNT, CDR2 YYREEE (reference sequence). The CDR3 is 13 residues long. The ends were cut back, 1 base at V and 3 bases at J, with 7 bases in the middle.

DNA of the CDR3: TGTGCCAGCAGCTCCCCGGGGGGGGCCGGGGAGCTGTTTTTT. Its translation is CASSSPGGAGELFF. This chain joins TRBV7-8 and TRBJ2-2, with TRBD2 matching 8 bases. The V segment lost 4 bases and the J segment 6 bases; nucleotides outside the gene matches: 4. Germline CDR1 SGHVS, CDR2 FQNEAQ. The CDR3 runs to 14 residues.

CDR3 residues: CAWTPGVETYEQYF. The CDR3 DNA reads TGTGCCTGGACCCCGGGGGTAGAGACTTACGAGCAGTACTTC. The chain uses TRBV30 and TRBJ2-7; tentatively, D is TRBD2 (6 bases). The CDR3 has 14 residues. Germline V gene data show CDR1 as GTSNPN and CDR2 as SVGIG (reference sequence). V gave up 4 bases and J gave up 4 bases, with 17 bases separating them. The full variable domain, completed using reference TRBV30 and TRBJ2-7, is SQTIHQWPATLVQPVGSPLSLECTVEGTSNPNLYWYRQAAGRGLQLLFYSVGIGQISSEVPQNLSASRPQDRQFILSSKKLLLSDSGFYLCAWTPGVETYEQYFGPGTRLTVT.

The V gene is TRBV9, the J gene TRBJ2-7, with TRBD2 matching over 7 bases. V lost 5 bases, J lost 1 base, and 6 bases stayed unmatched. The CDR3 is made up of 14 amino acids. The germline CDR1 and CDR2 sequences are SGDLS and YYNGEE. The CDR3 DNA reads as TGTGCCAGCAGTGAAACGGGACTATCCTACGAGCAGTACTTC. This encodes CASSETGLSYEQYF.

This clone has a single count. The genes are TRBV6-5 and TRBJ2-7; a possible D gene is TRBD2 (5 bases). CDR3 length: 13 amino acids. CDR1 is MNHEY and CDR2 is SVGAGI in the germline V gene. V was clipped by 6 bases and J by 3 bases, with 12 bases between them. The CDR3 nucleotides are TGTGCCAGCAGAGGGAGCGGAAGCTACGAGCAGTACTTC. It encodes CASRGSGSYEQYF.

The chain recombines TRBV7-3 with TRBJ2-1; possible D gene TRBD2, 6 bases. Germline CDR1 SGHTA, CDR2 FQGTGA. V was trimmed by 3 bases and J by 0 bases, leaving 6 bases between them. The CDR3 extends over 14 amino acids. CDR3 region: CASSFGGSYNEQFF. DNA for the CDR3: TGTGCCAGCAGCTTCGGGGGCTCCTACAATGAGCAGTTCTTC.

CDR3 in DNA: TGTGCCAGCAGTGAAGGTCAACACACAGATACGCAGTATTTT. Its protein product is CASSEGQHTDTQYF. The chain carries TRBV6-1 and TRBJ2-3, with D uncertain. The CDR3 sequence is 14 residues long. Trimming stripped 1 base from V and 2 bases from J, with 7 bases between. Germline V gives CDR1 MNHNS, CDR2 SASEGT.

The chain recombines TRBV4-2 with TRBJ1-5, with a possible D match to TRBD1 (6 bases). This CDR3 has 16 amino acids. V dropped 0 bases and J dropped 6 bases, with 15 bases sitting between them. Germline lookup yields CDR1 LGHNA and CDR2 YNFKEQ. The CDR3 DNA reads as TGTGCCAGCAGCCAAGAGGATACAGGGCGCGCTCAGCCCCAGCATTTT. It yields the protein CASSQEDTGRAQPQHF.

CDR3 nucleotide sequence: TGTGCCAGCAGCACCACTCGACCCCGGGACTATAGCACAGATACGCAGTATTTT. It is translated as CASSTTRPRDYSTDTQYF. This sequence joins TRBV7-9 and TRBJ2-3; TRBD2 agrees at 7 bases. There are 18 residues in the CDR3. In germline, CDR1 is SEHNR, CDR2 FQNEAQ (reference sequence). V lost 5 bases and J lost 0; bases outside the gene matches: 14.

As DNA, the CDR3 is TGCGCCAGCAGCTTTTTAGCGGGAGGGTTCCAAGAGACCCAGTACTTC. Amino acids: CASSFLAGGFQETQYF. The chain has TRBV5-1 and TRBJ2-5; 11 bases agree with TRBD2. CDR3 size: 16 residues. Losses at the gene ends were 2 bases for V and 1 base for J; bases not matched to a gene: 4. The germline gives CDR1 SGHRS, CDR2 YFSETQ.

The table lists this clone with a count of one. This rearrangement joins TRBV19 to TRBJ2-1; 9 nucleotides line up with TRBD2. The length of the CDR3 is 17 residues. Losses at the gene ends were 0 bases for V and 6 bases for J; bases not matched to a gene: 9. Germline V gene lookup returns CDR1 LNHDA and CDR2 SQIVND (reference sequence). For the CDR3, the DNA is TGTGCCAGTAGTATAGATATGTTTAGCGGGAGATTCAATGAGCAGTTCTTC. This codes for CASSIDMFSGRFNEQFF.